Detailed here is one T cell receptor beta chain. Its target is unknown. This entry comes from a study of prognosis after radiotherapy for stage I lung cancer. Study at large: Patients were enrolled between April 2018 and January 2019 (all with stage I non-small cell lung cancer). The study recorded distant metastases in a handful of patients (median about seven months) after radiotherapy and no significant progression in roughly 14.

The CDR3 length is 20 residues. Germline CDR1 is MDHEN and CDR2 is SYDVKM. Trimming cost V 6 bases and J 2 bases; bases outside gene matches: 16. Amplification of the TCR beta CDR3 (from genomic DNA) was done by two-round multiplex PCR. Each TRBV and TRBJ gene had its own primer in the first PCR round. TCRdb re-derived calls from the multiplex PCR reads in MiXCR, one entry per CDR3 protein. The table lists about 31,000 distinct CDR3 sequences, approximately 46% of them singletons, with 15% in the top ten. Study results and limitations: It was in patients who developed distant metastases that Shannon entropy after stereotactic body radiation therapy was lower. Patients who had metastases reportedly showed TRBV and TRBJ gene usage that varied from that of patients who did not.

This clonotype was obtained from a donor over 45 with non-small cell lung cancer. The sample was PBMCs, taken before or after stereotactic body radiation therapy (not recorded which). V and J are TRBV28 and TRBJ2-1; 13 bases match TRBD2. In DNA, the CDR3 is TGTGCCAGCAGGTCGGTCCTTCTAACTAGCGGGAGGGTTGCCTACAATGAGCAGTTCTTC. It codes for CASRSVLLTSGRVAYNEQFF.